The 21 T cell receptor beta chains given below trace back to one sample, sequenced in a study of blood T cells in healthy people across ages. The use of a sample-barcoded 5' primer and a J-beta primer mix characterized a second PCR of 7 to 11 cycles. TCRdb passed the 5' RACE reads through MiXCR, listing each CDR3 protein once. The table records approximately 780,000 distinct CDR3 sequences, 25% to 30% of them present only once. In addition, the sample was reused for a study of T cells of mothers and their children.

The sample taken for sequencing was blood. The receptors come from a boy aged 5-17 years in good health.

For this clonotype: Relative to the germline gene, one junction end is altered; a read error may explain this. The V and J genes are TRBV20-1 and TRBJ2-7, with 10 bases fitting TRBD2. This CDR3 is built from 14 residues. Germline V gene data show CDR1 as DFQATT and CDR2 as SNEGSKA (reference sequence). The CDR3 nucleotides read TGCAGTGCCAGAGGGTTAGCGGGGGGCCACGAGCAGTACTTC. Its translation: CSARGLAGGHEQYF.

There are a few counts of this clonotype. This chain connects TRBV4-1 to TRBJ2-1, with 8 bases matching TRBD2. Germline V gene data show CDR1 as MGHRA and CDR2 as YSYEKL. The CDR3 loop spans 14 amino acids. V was pared by 4 bases and J by 6 bases, with 5 bases of the junction left unmatched. The DNA for the CDR3 is TGCGCCAGCAGCCGCCTCGGGGGGGCCAATGAGCAGTTCTTC. It codes for CASSRLGGANEQFF.

As for this clonotype: A much larger clone is a single base away; this may be a read error. The genes are TRBV6-1 and TRBJ1-1; D uncertain. V lost 7 bases and J lost 0, with 3 bases in between. Germline lookup yields CDR1 MNHNS and CDR2 SASEGT. The CDR3 covers 11 residues. The CDR3 sequence: CASNLNTEAFF. The DNA of the CDR3 is TGTGCCAGCAACCTGAACACTGAAGCTTTCTTT.

This clonotype came up a few times. DNA for the CDR3: TGTGCCAGCAGTGACAGGACAGTACAAGAGACCCAGTACTTC. Translated: CASSDRTVQETQYF. The chain combines TRBV25-1 with TRBJ2-5; weak D call: TRBD1 (6 bases). CDR3 size: 14 residues. V lost 3 bases and J 2 bases, leaving 10 bases between the germline ends. Germline CDR1 reads MGHDK; CDR2 reads SYGVNS.

The chain combines TRBV5-1 with TRBJ1-3, with TRBD1 as a possible D gene (6 bases). CDR1 is SGHRS, CDR2 YFSETQ, per germline. This CDR3 contains 15 residues. V lost 4 bases, J lost 0 bases, and 11 bases lay in between. The CDR3 DNA is TGCGCCAGCAGCGGCAGACAGGACTCTGGAAACACCATATATTTT. Its protein is CASSGRQDSGNTIYF.

This chain joins TRBV7-8 and TRBJ2-5; weak D call: TRBD2 (5 bases). The germline gives CDR1 SGHVS, CDR2 FQNEAQ. V lost 4 bases to trimming and J lost 1 base, with 13 bases between them. The CDR3 spans 15 residues. The CDR3 here is CASSSFWEPQETQYF. The CDR3 nucleotides are TGTGCCAGCAGCTCCTTTTGGGAGCCCCAAGAGACCCAGTACTTC.

The chain recombines TRBV30 with TRBJ1-5, with D possibly TRBD1 on 5 matching bases. Trimming removed 5 bases at V and 3 bases at J, with 17 bases between. CDR1 is GTSNPN, CDR2 SVGIG, per germline (reference sequence). This CDR3 is 15 amino acids long. The CDR3 loop is CAWALSGGNNQPQHF. The DNA of the CDR3 is TGTGCCTGGGCCCTATCCGGGGGTAACAATCAGCCCCAGCATTTT.

This clonotype showed up just a few times. This chain uses TRBV13 with TRBJ1-2; a possible D gene is TRBD1 (5 bases). There are 14 residues in the CDR3. Trimming left V 0 bases short and J 8 bases short, with 13 bases between. CDR1 is PRHDT and CDR2 is FYEKMQ in the germline V gene (reference sequence). The chain's CDR3 is CASSLGSGRRGYTF. CDR3 bases: TGTGCCAGCAGCTTAGGTTCGGGACGAAGGGGCTACACCTTC.

This sequence joins TRBV20-1 and TRBJ1-2; D gene unclear. V lost 1 base and J lost 2, with 11 bases in between. The CDR3 spans 14 residues. Per the germline V gene, CDR1 is DFQATT and CDR2 is SNEGSKA (reference sequence). CDR3 in DNA: TGCAGTGCTAGAGTCGGACCGAAAAACTATGGCTACACCTTC. The encoded protein is CSARVGPKNYGYTF.

CDR3 DNA: TGCGCCAGCAAATATACCGAGAACACCGGGGAGCTGTTTTTT. Protein: CASKYTENTGELFF. This chain uses TRBV5-1 with TRBJ2-2; no clear D. From germline, CDR1 is SGHRS and CDR2 YFSETQ. This CDR3 is 14 amino acids long. Trimming left V 6 bases short and J 1 base short, with 10 bases between.

In this sample, this clonotype turned up once. The chain couples TRBV19 to TRBJ1-2; D remains unclear. CDR1 and CDR2 (germline): LNHDA, SQIVND (reference sequence). CDR3 length: 15 amino acids. V lost 7 bases, J lost 4 bases, and 19 bases lay in between. This CDR3 is CASTDVAATVYGYTF. CDR3 DNA sequence: TGTGCCAGTACCGATGTGGCAGCGACCGTCTATGGCTACACCTTC.

This chain links TRBV7-9 with TRBJ1-4; D call uncertain. The CDR3 extends over 14 amino acids. V was trimmed by 5 bases and J by 8 bases, leaving 15 bases between them. In germline, CDR1 is SEHNR, CDR2 FQNEAQ (reference sequence). CDR3 bases: TGTGCCAGCAGCCACCGGGCCCTGGGGGAAAAACTGTTTTTT. Translating gives CASSHRALGEKLFF.

This clonotype was observed a handful of times. V and J are TRBV15 and TRBJ2-1, with 14 positions matching TRBD2. Germline V gene lookup returns CDR1 LNHNV and CDR2 YYDKDF (reference sequence). The CDR3 covers 19 residues. V shed 10 bases, J shed 0 bases, and the junction held 14 bases outside the gene matches. As DNA, the CDR3 is TGTGCCATCTCCAAGGGGACTAGCGGGGGCCCAATCTCCTACAATGAGCAGTTCTTC. The encoded protein is CAISKGTSGGPISYNEQFF.

This clonotype was picked up one time. This sequence joins TRBV7-9 and TRBJ1-2, with D hard to call. Trimming shortened V by 5 bases and J by 3 bases, and 10 bases separated the two germline ends. Germline CDR1 is SEHNR and CDR2 is FQNEAQ (reference sequence). The CDR3 has 13 amino acids. In nucleotides, the CDR3 is TGTGCCAGCAGCACCGACGGATACTATGGCTACACCTTC. This encodes CASSTDGYYGYTF. Using reference TRBV7-9 and TRBJ1-2 for the parts outside the CDR3, the full variable domain is DTGVSQNPRHKITKRGQNVTFRCDPISEHNRLYWYRQTLGQGPEFLTYFQNEAQLEKSRLLSDRFSAERPKGSFSTLEIQRTEQGDSAMYLCASSTDGYYGYTFGSGTRLTVV.

The V call is TRBV12-3 or TRBV12-4, the J call TRBJ2-2, with 7 bases that match TRBD1. The V and J ends lost 2 bases and 5 bases, in that order; junction bases with no gene match: 5. The length of the CDR3 is 15 residues. CDR3 sequence reads: CASSLRQGVTGELFF. As DNA, the CDR3 is TGTGCCAGCAGTTTACGACAGGGAGTAACCGGGGAGCTGTTTTTT.

This clonotype was found a few times. An end of the junction differs from the germline gene, which may be a read error. The J gene is TRBJ1-1, the V gene TRBV10-1; D is uncertain. There are 15 residues in the CDR3. CDR1 and CDR2 from the germline V gene are WNHNN and SYGVQD (reference sequence). The CDR3 is CTSSESRTVNTEAFF. CDR3 in DNA: TGCACCAGCAGTGAGTCCCGGACTGTGAACACTGAAGCTTTCTTT.

This chain uses TRBV6-1 with TRBJ2-7, with 7 bases fitting TRBD2. With V trimmed by 2 bases and J by 7 bases, 2 bases remained unmatched. The CDR3 contains 12 residues. CDR1 and CDR2 from the germline V gene are MNHNS and SASEGT. CDR3: CASSERRGEQYF. CDR3 DNA: TGTGCCAGCAGTGAACGGCGGGGGGAGCAGTACTTC.

The V and J genes are TRBV6-1 and TRBJ1-5, with D perhaps TRBD1 (6 bases). Trimming pared 10 bases from V and 7 bases from J, leaving 20 bases between. The CDR3 totals 14 residues. Germline V gene sequence: CDR1 MNHNS, CDR2 SASEGT. Here the CDR3 reads CATRWQGQGQPQHF. The CDR3 coding sequence is TGTGCCACCCGGTGGCAGGGCCAGGGGCAGCCCCAGCATTTT.

The chain carries TRBV6-6 and TRBJ2-4; maybe TRBD1 (6 bases). Trimming removed 5 bases from V and 8 bases from J, with 22 bases in between. The V gene's germline CDR1 is MNHNY and CDR2 SVGAGI (reference sequence). The CDR3 spans 16 residues. CDR3 nucleotide sequence: TGTGCCAGCAGTCCAAACCTACAGGGTCATGGGGACATTCAGTACTTC. Translating it yields CASSPNLQGHGDIQYF.

Only a few counts were recorded for this clonotype. This sequence joins TRBV10-3 and TRBJ1-1, with D possibly TRBD1 on 5 matching bases. The CDR3 loop spans 17 amino acids. Germline CDR1 ENHRY, CDR2 SYGVKD. Trimming left V 7 bases short and J 0 bases short, with 21 bases between. CDR3 nucleotide sequence: TGTGCCATCAAGGAGAGGGAGAGGGGTCTAATGAACACTGAAGCTTTCTTT. This encodes CAIKERERGLMNTEAFF.

V usage is TRBV10-3 and J usage is TRBJ2-1; 8 positions agree with TRBD2. The ends lost 0 bases at V and 2 bases at J; junction bases unmatched: 3. The CDR3 runs to 16 residues. In germline, CDR1 is ENHRY, CDR2 SYGVKD. CDR3 amino acids: CAISESSGGTYNEQFF. The CDR3 coding sequence is TGTGCCATCAGTGAGTCGAGCGGGGGAACCTACAATGAGCAGTTCTTC.